The source of this T cell receptor beta chain is a study of shared clonotypes between healthy human individuals. On the study more broadly: Donors had three CD4 naive, three CD4 memory, two CD8 naive and one CD8 memory plate apiece.

CD45RO-negative CD8 cells positively selected for CCR7 made up the naive population, which excluded terminally differentiated effector memory CD45RA+ cells. The method was immunoSEQ multiplex PCR; TCRdb's version includes in-frame clones alone and lacks a portion of them. The table has about 2,200,000 clones, approximately 94% seen once. This clone was counted a single time. What it recognizes is unknown. The CDR3 sequence is 16 residues long. Trimming took off 2 bases at V and 4 bases at J, with 16 bases between the two ends. Germline V gene lookup returns CDR1 SGHAT and CDR2 FQDESV (reference sequence). The study, taken as a whole, reports: Generally, naive subsets (rather than memory subsets) showed larger estimated richness. Depth of sequencing was expected to influence donor clonotype sharing. With few donors, the genetic and exposure-history diversity represented was limited.

The TCR comes from a man between 18 and 35 years old in good health. Some clones in this sample may be carry-over from other donors' samples. Sequencing was carried out using naive CD8+ T cells from PBMCs. V usage is TRBV11-1 and J usage is TRBJ2-3; D is possibly TRBD2 (6 bases). CDR3 residues: CASSLLSRERADTQYF. CDR3 DNA: TGTGCCAGCAGCTTACTTTCCCGGGAGAGAGCAGATACGCAGTATTTT.